This TCR beta chain was found in a study of T cell responses to AZD1222 COVID-19 vaccine. Study outcomes and limitations: Just six people given AZD1222 tested seropositive at baseline. Clonal diversity may have been underestimated in mostly white British donors. Reports say nearly half of spike-specific TCRs go after unmutated variant regions. In all cases, repertoires were sampled only after the peak T cell response.

Worth noting for this clone: Its target is unknown.

V lost 6 bases and J 7 bases, leaving 24 bases between the germline ends. The CDR3 length is 16 residues. Looked up from germline, CDR1 is SGHTA and CDR2 is FQGNSA. The table came from immunoSEQ multiplex PCR; TCRdb's copy has only in-frame clones and leaves some out. Of fewer than 150,000 clones in the sample, around nine tenths were seen once. This clonotype was sampled from an adult in good health. Sequenced material: peripheral blood, taken on day 0 of AZD1222 vaccination. This chain connects TRBV7-2 to TRBJ2-5; D possibly uses TRBD1 or TRBD2 (5 bases each). Here the CDR3 DNA reads TGTGCCAGCAGTACGCCGGGTCCGGGGCGTAGCGTGACCCAGTACTTC. This translates into CASSTPGPGRSVTQYF.